This T cell receptor (beta chain) stems from a study of T cell repertoires in cytomegalovirus infection. Study findings and constraints: Ex vivo, HLA-C-restricted CMV-specific TCR beta clonotypes prevailed over the rest of the response.

In TCRdb, the reads were re-called with MiXCR into one record per CDR3 protein. The sample holds 50,000 to 65,000 distinct CDR3 sequences; roughly a fifth are singletons and the top ten take 60% to 65%. This clonotype came up many times. Its matching antigen is unknown. This CDR3 comprises 14 residues. From germline, CDR1 is SGDLS and CDR2 YYNGEE. V lost 3 bases and J lost 4, with 14 bases in between. This sequence originates from a human donor in good health (CMV status not recorded). Some clones in this sample may be carry-over from other donors' samples. V usage is TRBV9 and J usage is TRBJ2-7, with D possibly TRBD1 on 6 matching bases. The sample here was CD8+ T cells from cultured PBMCs, taken from culture after CMV antigen stimulation. CDR3 DNA: TGTGCCAGCAGCGCAGGGGCCTCTGGGTACGAGCAGTACTTC. Its translation is CASSAGASGYEQYF.